The 27 T cell receptor beta chains presented below share a single source sample, sequenced in a study of shared clonotypes between healthy human individuals. Generated by immunoSEQ multiplex PCR, the TCRdb table keeps only in-frame clones and is missing some. The sample records roughly 1,500,000 clones, approximately 98% being singletons. The sample comprised naive CD4+ T cells sorted from blood. Noted subset: CD45RA+ positively selected. The receptors originated from a man in his thirties or forties in good health.

The chain couples TRBV6-6 to TRBJ1-1; D not certain. The CDR3 runs 12 residues. Germline CDR1 MNHNY, CDR2 SVGAGI (reference sequence). Trimming removed 2 bases from V and 9 bases from J, with 10 bases in between. The CDR3 loop reads CASSYASDQAFF. The CDR3 nucleotides read TGTGCCAGCAGTTACGCCAGCGACCAAGCTTTCTTT.

The chain uses TRBV7-3 and TRBJ2-1; D possibly uses TRBD1 or TRBD2 (5 bases each). V shed 2 bases and J shed 4 bases, with 12 bases lying between them. Germline loops: CDR1 SGHTA, CDR2 FQGTGA. The CDR3 is 15 amino acids. The CDR3 DNA sequence: TGTGCCAGCAGCTTAGGGGACGGAACTTACAATGAGCAGTTCTTC. As protein: CASSLGDGTYNEQFF.

The rearrangement joins TRBV29-1 to TRBJ2-7, with 13 bases fitting TRBD2. Trimming at V came to 5 bases and at J to 6 bases, leaving 4 bases not matched to a gene. The CDR3 covers 13 residues. Germline values: CDR1 SQVTM, CDR2 ANQGSEA. In nucleotides, the CDR3 is TGCAGCGTTTCGACTAGCGGGAGGTTCGAGCAGTACTTC. Translating gives CSVSTSGRFEQYF.

V and J are TRBV11-2 and TRBJ1-4, with D unresolved. The CDR3 consists of 12 residues. The V and J ends lost 4 bases and 12 bases respectively, with 12 bases between them. Germline CDR1 reads SGHAT; CDR2 reads FQNNGV. In DNA, the CDR3 is TGTGCCAGCAGCTGGGCGAAGAGTGAACTGTTTTTT. Encoded protein: CASSWAKSELFF.

CDR3 bases: TGTGCCAGGGGACAGTCCAATGAGCAGTTCTTC. Amino acids: CARGQSNEQFF. The gene calls are TRBV7-9 and TRBJ2-1; 7 bases match TRBD1. Germline V CDR1 and CDR2: SEHNR, FQNEAQ (reference sequence). The CDR3 consists of 11 residues. V lost 9 bases, J lost 6 bases, and 2 bases stayed unmatched.

The table lists this clone with a count of one. The chain's CDR3 is CASSGGFLETQYF. The CDR3 region has the DNA TGTGCCAGCAGCGGGGGCTTCTTAGAGACCCAGTACTTC. The chain uses TRBV9 and TRBJ2-5, with a possible D match to TRBD1 (5 bases). CDR3 size: 13 residues. The V end was cut by 3 bases, the J end by 4 bases, with 10 bases between. Per germline, CDR1 SGDLS and CDR2 YYNGEE.

V is TRBV5-1 and J is TRBJ1-3; possibly TRBD1 for D (5 bases). The V gene lost 4 bases and the J gene lost 0 bases, with 14 bases spanning the gap. The CDR3 spans 16 residues. Germline CDR1 reads SGHRS; CDR2 reads YFSETQ. CDR3 loop: CASSLGRTLSGNTIYF. The CDR3 DNA reads as TGCGCCAGCAGCCTAGGACGGACACTCTCTGGAAACACCATATATTTT.

This sequence joins TRBV7-2 and TRBJ2-4; D might be TRBD2 (6 bases). Germline CDR1 is SGHTA and CDR2 is FQGNSA. V was clipped by 5 bases and J by 4 bases, with 12 bases between them. CDR3 length equals 14 residues. The CDR3 sequence: CASSPSGPKNIQYF. DNA for the CDR3: TGTGCCAGCAGCCCCAGCGGGCCTAAAAACATTCAGTACTTC.

The chain couples TRBV6-4 to TRBJ2-1, with 11 bases fitting TRBD2. The CDR3 sequence is 14 residues long. Per germline, CDR1 MRHNA and CDR2 SNTAGT. Trimming removed 7 bases from V and 9 bases from J; junction bases left unmatched: 8. CDR3 residues: CASKITSGSFEQFF. The CDR3 region has the DNA TGTGCCAGCAAAATTACTAGCGGGAGCTTTGAGCAGTTCTTC.

The chain employs TRBV27 and TRBJ1-2, with 8 bases aligning to TRBD1. CDR1 and CDR2 from the germline V gene are MNHEY and SMNVEV (reference sequence). Trimming took 5 bases from V and 7 from J; bases not matched to a gene: 6. The CDR3 is 13 residues long. The CDR3 DNA follows: TGTGCCAGCAGTCCGGACAGGGATGGTGGCTACACCTTC. Amino acid sequence: CASSPDRDGGYTF.

The rearrangement joins TRBV19 to TRBJ2-7, with D possibly matching TRBD1 (6 bases). This CDR3 has 13 residues. V dropped 5 bases and J dropped 3 bases, with 11 bases sitting between them. CDR1 is LNHDA, CDR2 SQIVND, per germline (reference sequence). CDR3: CASSHLQGYEQYF. The CDR3 nucleotides read TGTGCCAGTAGTCACTTACAGGGCTACGAGCAGTACTTC.

The chain employs TRBV5-1 and TRBJ2-3; the D is unclear. Germline CDR1 is SGHRS and CDR2 is YFSETQ. The CDR3 runs 13 residues. V was trimmed by 4 bases and J by 10 bases, leaving 16 bases between them. CDR3 region: CASSQRPFGSQYF. In DNA form, the CDR3 reads TGCGCCAGCAGCCAAAGACCTTTCGGCTCGCAGTATTTT.

Of note for this clone: Other DNA sequences within the sample encode an identical CDR3. V gene TRBV5-1 combines with J gene TRBJ2-7, with TRBD2 identical over 9 bases. Germline lookup yields CDR1 SGHRS and CDR2 YFSETQ. V was clipped by 3 bases and J by 1 base; unmatched bases: 2. The CDR3 extends over 14 amino acids. CDR3 nucleotides: TGCGCCAGCAGCTCGGGACTAGCTTCCTACGAGCAGTACTTC. Its translation is CASSSGLASYEQYF.

The rearrangement links TRBV5-4 to TRBJ2-7; D is ambiguous. CDR1 and CDR2 (germline): SGHNT, YYREEE (reference sequence). Trimming took off 3 bases at V and 1 base at J, with 5 bases between the two ends. The CDR3 consists of 12 residues. The CDR3 here is CASSSASYEQYF. The DNA for the CDR3 is TGTGCCAGCAGCTCAGCGTCCTACGAGCAGTACTTC. The variable domain in full, completed from reference TRBV5-4 and TRBJ2-7, reads ETGVTQSPTHLIKTRGQQVTLRCSSQSGHNTVSWYQQALGQGPQFIFQYYREEENGRGNFPPRFSGLQFPNYSSELNVNALELDDSALYLCASSSASYEQYFGPGTRLTVT.

The genes are TRBV29-1 and TRBJ2-1; possibly TRBD2 for D (5 bases). Trimming took off 4 bases at V and 7 bases at J, with 14 bases between the two ends. The CDR3 runs to 13 residues. Germline values: CDR1 SQVTM, CDR2 ANQGSEA. The CDR3 DNA reads as TGCAGCGTTGGGACGGGAAAAGGTAATGAGCAGTTCTTC. Translation: CSVGTGKGNEQFF.

The CDR3: CASSGTGTNTEAFF. As DNA, the CDR3 is TGTGCCAGCAGTGGGACAGGGACGAACACTGAAGCTTTCTTT. The chain joins TRBV6-1 to TRBJ1-1, with 8 bases matching TRBD1. From germline, CDR1 is MNHNS and CDR2 SASEGT. The ends lost 4 bases at V and 1 base at J; junction bases unmatched: 2. The CDR3 totals 14 residues.

The chain is built from TRBV9 and TRBJ2-2, with D hard to call. The CDR3 extends over 13 amino acids. V was shortened by 2 bases and J by 3 bases, with 5 bases between the two germline ends. Germline CDR1 SGDLS, CDR2 YYNGEE. The CDR3 here is CASSVRDTGELFF. The CDR3 DNA reads as TGTGCCAGCAGCGTTAGAGACACCGGGGAGCTGTTTTTT.

With respect to this clone: Within the sample, other DNA sequences also encode this same CDR3. This rearrangement joins TRBV19 to TRBJ2-2; 12 bases match TRBD2. This CDR3 spans 16 amino acids. In germline, CDR1 is LNHDA, CDR2 SQIVND (reference sequence). Trimming cost V 3 bases and J 4 bases; bases outside gene matches: 3. The CDR3 sequence: CASSILAGGPTGELFF. The CDR3 region has the DNA TGTGCCAGTAGTATCCTAGCGGGAGGGCCCACCGGGGAGCTGTTTTTT.

This chain uses TRBV30 with TRBJ2-7; D is unclear. V was pared by 3 bases and J by 2 bases, with 5 bases between. Germline loops: CDR1 GTSNPN, CDR2 SVGIG (reference sequence). CDR3 length: 11 residues. The CDR3 sequence: CAWSGAYEQYF. CDR3 nucleotides: TGTGCCTGGAGCGGTGCCTACGAGCAGTACTTC.

This rearrangement joins TRBV9 to TRBJ2-1, with 12 positions matching TRBD2. The CDR3 has 15 amino acids. Germline CDR1 is SGDLS and CDR2 is YYNGEE. With 3 bases clipped from V and 16 bases from J, the junction kept 14 bases outside the gene matches. Written as DNA, the CDR3 is TGTGCCAGCAGCGCGGGGGGACTAGCGGGTACTGGCGCTTTCTTC. Translating it yields CASSAGGLAGTGAFF.

The V gene is TRBV18, the J gene TRBJ1-4, with D possibly TRBD1 on 5 matching bases. The germline gives CDR1 KGHSH, CDR2 LQKENI. The CDR3 sequence is 14 residues long. Deletions cut 2 bases from V and 6 bases from J, with 10 bases between. The CDR3 nucleotides are TGTGCCAGCTCACCAATGGGCAGGGATGAAAAACTGTTTTTT. It specifies CASSPMGRDEKLFF.

Only one count was recorded for this clone. The chain has TRBV7-2 and TRBJ1-3; TRBD1 is a possible D gene (5 bases). The CDR3 totals 15 residues. The V end was cut by 1 base, the J end by 2 bases, with 9 bases between. The germline V gene encodes CDR1 SGHTA and CDR2 FQGNSA. CDR3 sequence (DNA): TGTGCCAGCAGCTTAGAACAAGGGGCTGGAAACACCATATATTTT. Translating gives CASSLEQGAGNTIYF.

The rearrangement links TRBV6-1 to TRBJ1-5; 7 positions match TRBD1. The CDR3 covers 14 residues. The V and J ends lost 2 bases and 4 bases, in that order; junction bases with no gene match: 2. CDR1 MNHNS and CDR2 SASEGT come from the germline V gene. In DNA form, the CDR3 reads TGTGCCAGCAGTGAAAACAGGGGAAATCAGCCCCAGCATTTT. As protein: CASSENRGNQPQHF.

This clone has only one observation. The J gene is TRBJ2-7, the V gene TRBV29-1; D possibly uses TRBD1 or TRBD2 (5 bases each). Trimming stripped 7 bases from V and 3 bases from J, with 16 bases between. The germline V gene encodes CDR1 SQVTM and CDR2 ANQGSEA. There are 13 residues in the CDR3. The CDR3 region has the DNA TGCAGCGCTGGGGGACCGTCTGTCTACGAGCAGTACTTC. It translates to CSAGGPSVYEQYF.

This clone was recorded only once. The same CDR3 can be traced to other DNA sequences in this sample. V usage is TRBV28 and J usage is TRBJ1-5; 7 bases line up with TRBD1. The CDR3 sequence is 13 residues long. Trimming at V came to 3 bases and at J to 7 bases, leaving 3 bases not matched to a gene. Germline V CDR1 and CDR2: MDHEN, SYDVKM. As DNA, the CDR3 is TGTGCCAGCAGTTTGAGGGGGCCCCAGCCCCAGCATTTT. Translating gives CASSLRGPQPQHF. Complete variable domain (other parts from reference TRBV28 and TRBJ1-5): DVKVTQSSRYLVKRTGEKVFLECVQDMDHENMFWYRQDPGLGLRLIYFSYDVKMKEKGDIPEGYSVSREKKERFSLILESASTNQTSMYLCASSLRGPQPQHFGDGTRLSIL.

This chain joins TRBV28 and TRBJ1-2; no clear D. Per germline, CDR1 MDHEN and CDR2 SYDVKM. The CDR3 totals 12 residues. Trimming cost V 8 bases and J 1 base, with 8 bases left between them. CDR3 residues: CASWLINYGYTF. In nucleotides, the CDR3 is TGTGCCAGCTGGCTGATTAACTATGGCTACACCTTC.

A single count supports this clone. The V call is TRBV5-1, the J call TRBJ2-5, with 9 bases identical to TRBD2. The length of the CDR3 is 15 residues. The junction had 8 bases not matched to a gene; V was cut back by 6 bases and J by 2 bases. CDR1 and CDR2 from the germline V gene are SGHRS and YFSETQ. CDR3 residues: CASKLAGLPQETQYF. The CDR3 DNA reads TGCGCCAGCAAACTAGCGGGCCTCCCTCAAGAGACCCAGTACTTC.